These 11 T cell receptor beta chains originate from one sample sequenced in a study of Ad26.COV2.S vaccination and SARS-CoV-2 variants. The treatment was: 19 received Ad26.COV2.S at low or high dose, single or two shots; several received placebo; per-sample allocation not given. All samples were drawn on day 63, counting from the first vaccine or placebo injection. Sequencing was performed with immunoSEQ multiplex PCR; in TCRdb, only in-frame clones are kept and a portion is missing. The sample has over 350,000 clones; more than 85% are singletons. The material was peripheral blood, obtained in a trial of Ad26.COV2.S vaccine versus placebo. All receptors come from a person aged 18-65 years who received the Ad26.COV2.S COVID-19 vaccine or a placebo.

V is TRBV19 and J is TRBJ2-6, with a possible D match to TRBD2 (6 bases). There are 16 residues in the CDR3. V gave up 6 bases and J gave up 2 bases, with 14 bases separating them. The V gene's germline CDR1 is LNHDA and CDR2 SQIVND (reference sequence). The CDR3 here is CASRTPGRTGANVLTF. The CDR3 DNA sequence: TGTGCCAGTAGAACCCCAGGGAGGACTGGGGCCAACGTCCTGACTTTC.

This chain uses TRBV7-9 with TRBJ2-5; D is perhaps TRBD1 (5 bases). The germline gives CDR1 SEHNR, CDR2 FQNEAQ (reference sequence). This CDR3 region has 15 residues. The germline V and J ends were trimmed by 1 base and 5 bases, with 14 bases remaining between them. In DNA, the CDR3 is TGTGCCAGCAGCTTAGGAGCCCGGGCAGGGGAGACCCAGTACTTC. Amino acid sequence: CASSLGARAGETQYF.

The chain combines TRBV5-4 with TRBJ1-2, with D hard to call. This CDR3 has 15 amino acids. CDR1 is SGHNT and CDR2 is YYREEE in the germline V gene (reference sequence). Trimming left V 4 bases short and J 3 bases short, with 16 bases between. CDR3 bases: TGTGCCAGCAGCACCGGACCGGGAGTTGACTATGGCTACACCTTC. Translated, it gives CASSTGPGVDYGYTF.

The chain links TRBV7-6 to TRBJ2-3, with D tentatively TRBD2 (6 bases). The germline V and J ends were trimmed by 2 bases and 7 bases, with 10 bases remaining between them. The CDR3 sequence is 13 residues long. Germline values: CDR1 SGHVS, CDR2 FNYEAQ. CDR3 in DNA: TGTGCCAGCAGCTTACTAGCGTCAAATACGCAGTATTTT. Translating gives CASSLLASNTQYF. The full variable domain, rest sourced from reference TRBV7-6 and TRBJ2-3, is GAGVSQSPRYKVTKRGQDVALRCDPISGHVSLYWYRQALGQGPEFLTYFNYEAQQDKSGLPNDRFSAERPEGSISTLTIQRTEQRDSAMYRCASSLLASNTQYFGPGTRLTVL.

The gene calls are TRBV10-1 and TRBJ1-4; tentative D call: TRBD1 (5 bases). The germline CDR1 and CDR2 sequences are WNHNN and SYGVQD (reference sequence). Trimming took 2 bases from V and 8 from J, leaving 12 bases between them. This CDR3 comprises 14 residues. Here the CDR3 DNA reads TGCGCCAGCAGTGAGGGCACCCCAGGGGAAAAACTGTTTTTT. Protein sequence: CASSEGTPGEKLFF.

This clone was observed once. In DNA form, the CDR3 reads TGTGCCACCAGTGATCCGGGACAGGGGCAAGAGACCCAGTACTTC. It is translated as CATSDPGQGQETQYF. The chain combines TRBV24-1 with TRBJ2-5; 10 nucleotides match TRBD1. The V gene end was trimmed by 3 bases and the J gene end by 2 bases; junction bases not matched to a gene: 2. The CDR3 is made up of 15 amino acids. Germline V gene data show CDR1 as KGHDR and CDR2 as SFDVKD.

V gene TRBV10-3 combines with J gene TRBJ2-3; 7 bases align to TRBD1. This CDR3 region has 15 residues. V trimming: 5 bases; J trimming: 2 bases; junction bases outside the gene matches: 7. Germline assignment: CDR1 ENHRY and CDR2 SYGVKD. The CDR3 loop is CAISPRTGITDTQYF. In DNA form, the CDR3 reads TGTGCCATCAGTCCTAGGACAGGAATCACAGATACGCAGTATTTT.

V gene TRBV30 combines with J gene TRBJ2-2, with unresolved D. Germline CDR1 is GTSNPN and CDR2 is SVGIG (reference sequence). The CDR3 runs to 12 residues. Trimming removed 3 bases at V and 3 bases at J, with 5 bases between. The DNA of the CDR3 is TGTGCCTGGAGGCCCGACACCGGGGAGCTGTTTTTT. Amino acids: CAWRPDTGELFF.

The V call is TRBV5-1, the J call TRBJ1-1; 10 bases line up with TRBD1. With 4 bases clipped from V and 3 bases from J, the junction kept 6 bases outside the gene matches. CDR3 length equals 15 residues. The germline CDR1 and CDR2 sequences are SGHRS and YFSETQ. CDR3 protein: CASSPSGQGYTEAFF. The CDR3 DNA reads TGCGCCAGCAGCCCCTCGGGACAGGGGTACACTGAAGCTTTCTTT. Complete variable domain (other parts from reference TRBV5-1 and TRBJ1-1): KAGVTQTPRYLIKTRGQQVTLSCSPISGHRSVSWYQQTPGQGLQFLFEYFSETQRNKGNFPGRFSGRQFSNSRSEMNVSTLELGDSALYLCASSPSGQGYTEAFFGQGTRLTVV.

This sequence joins TRBV2 and TRBJ2-1; the match to TRBD1 covers 8 bases. The germline gives CDR1 SNHLY, CDR2 FYNNEI. CDR3 size: 12 residues. V dropped 6 bases and J dropped 8; count of bases not matched to a gene: 3. The CDR3 here is CASRAGGDEQFF. Here the CDR3 DNA reads TGTGCCAGCAGGGCAGGGGGCGATGAGCAGTTCTTC.

This rearrangement joins TRBV25-1 to TRBJ1-2; a possible D gene is TRBD1 (6 bases). The length of the CDR3 is 15 residues. Germline CDR1 and CDR2: MGHDK and SYGVNS. V gave up 0 bases and J gave up 9 bases, with 17 bases separating them. CDR3 sequence (DNA): TGTGCCAGCAGTGAATATCCGGGGGCCGGGGGGCGCTACACCTTC. This codes for CASSEYPGAGGRYTF.